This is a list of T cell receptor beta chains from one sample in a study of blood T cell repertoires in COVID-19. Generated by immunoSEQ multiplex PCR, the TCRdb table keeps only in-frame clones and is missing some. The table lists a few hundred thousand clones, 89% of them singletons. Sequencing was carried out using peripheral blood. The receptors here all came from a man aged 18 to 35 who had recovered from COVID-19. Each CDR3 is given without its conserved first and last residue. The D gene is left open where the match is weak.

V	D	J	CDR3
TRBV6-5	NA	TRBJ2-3	ASSYSFRTENLQY
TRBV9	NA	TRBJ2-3	ASSVGLNTDTQY
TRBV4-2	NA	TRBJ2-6	ASSRSPSGANVLT
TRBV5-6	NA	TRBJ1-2	ASSFIGVPKGGYT
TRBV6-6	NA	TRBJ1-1	ASSYSEDSAEAF
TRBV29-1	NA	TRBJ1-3	SVEDLRASGNTIY
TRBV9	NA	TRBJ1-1	ASSVGWQGSEAF
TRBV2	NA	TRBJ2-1	ADESGVAEYNEQF
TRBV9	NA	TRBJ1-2	ASSVGLGPNYGYT
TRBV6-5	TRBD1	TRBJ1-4	ASLRTGTEKLF
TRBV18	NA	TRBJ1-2	ASSSGYNYGYT
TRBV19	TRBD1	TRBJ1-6	ASSVQGQGNNSPLH
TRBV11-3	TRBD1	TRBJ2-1	ASSFGQGINEQF
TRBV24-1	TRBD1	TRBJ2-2	AATGQSGELF
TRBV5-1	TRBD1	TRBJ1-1	ASSLRIQGQNTEAF
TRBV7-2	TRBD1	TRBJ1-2	ASSPDRDYGYT
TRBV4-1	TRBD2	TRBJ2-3	ASSQLAGAGDTQY
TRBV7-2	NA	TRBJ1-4	ASSPSFSEKLF
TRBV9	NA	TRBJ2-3	ASSTGGPLSTDTQY
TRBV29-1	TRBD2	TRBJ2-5	SVGGGGETQY
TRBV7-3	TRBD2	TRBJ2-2	ASSLEGSSGTGELF
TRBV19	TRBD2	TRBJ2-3	ASSNRGGPFTDTQY
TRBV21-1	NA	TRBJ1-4	ASTGQTATNEKLF
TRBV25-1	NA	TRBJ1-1	ASSGSSNTEAF
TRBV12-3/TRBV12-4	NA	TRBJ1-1	ASRRRAEAF
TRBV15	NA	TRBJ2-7	ATSRSQGSFYEQY
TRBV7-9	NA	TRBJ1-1	ASRQQGGSTEAF
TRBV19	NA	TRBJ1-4	ASTSYRYEKLF
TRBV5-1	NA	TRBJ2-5	ASSSPQGPQETQY
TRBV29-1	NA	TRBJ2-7	SVVSTRGYEQY
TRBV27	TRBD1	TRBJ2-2	ASSPRTGSELF
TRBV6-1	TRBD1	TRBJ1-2	ASSEVTGVGYGYT
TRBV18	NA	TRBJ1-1	ASSPPARGRAVEAF
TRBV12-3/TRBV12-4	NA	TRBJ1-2	ASSLTDYGYT
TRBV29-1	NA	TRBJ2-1	SVVALSYNEQF
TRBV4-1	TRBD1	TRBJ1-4	ASSQGGTVANEKLF
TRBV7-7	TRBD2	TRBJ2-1	ASSLGLAAPNEQF
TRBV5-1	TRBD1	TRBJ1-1	ASTDRGSDTEAF
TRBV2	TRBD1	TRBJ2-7	ASSEGQLYEQY
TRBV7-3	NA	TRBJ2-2	ASSIDGQNTGELF
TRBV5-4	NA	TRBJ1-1	ASSHTSNTEAF
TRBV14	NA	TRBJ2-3	ASSQEAVGTDTQY
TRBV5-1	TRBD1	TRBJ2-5	ASSWWTGQQETQY
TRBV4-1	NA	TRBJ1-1	ASSYGTVMNTEAF
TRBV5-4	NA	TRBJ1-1	ASSFGGGDTEAF
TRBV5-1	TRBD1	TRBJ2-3	ASSQNMNRGPTDTQY
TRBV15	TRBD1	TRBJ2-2	ATSRADRGQGYTGELF
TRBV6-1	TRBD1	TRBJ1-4	ASSDPGQGGGEKLF
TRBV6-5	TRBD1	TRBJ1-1	ASSTSGRGHTEAF
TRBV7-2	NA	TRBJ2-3	ASSFGTGSDTQY
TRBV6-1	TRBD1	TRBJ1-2	ASSGPLPGQGDYGYT
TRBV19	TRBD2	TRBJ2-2	AARDYTNTGELF
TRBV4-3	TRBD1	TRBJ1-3	ASSLGTGAGNTIY
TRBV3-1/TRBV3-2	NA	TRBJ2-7	ASSQGPNGGYEQY